The entry below describes one T cell receptor (beta chain). Its antigen remains unidentified. Some clones are missing from TCRdb's copy, which holds only in-frame ones; the method was immunoSEQ multiplex PCR. Of some 520,000 clones listed, around nine tenths are singletons. The CDR3 totals 14 residues. Per germline, CDR1 MGHDK and CDR2 SYGVNS. The ends lost 4 bases at V and 4 bases at J; junction bases unmatched: 6. The data were obtained in a study of Ad26.COV2.S vaccination and SARS-CoV-2 variants. Overall study: Sample donor was a member of the COV1001 Ad26.COV2.S trial arm.

Specified treatment: roughly 18 received Ad26.COV2.S at low or high dose, single or two shots; five or six received placebo; per-sample allocation not given. Day 63 following the first vaccine or placebo injection was when the samples were taken. Findings and limits, study-wide: Vaccine recipients surpassed placebo recipients in spike-specific TCR breadth.

The sequencing here drew on peripheral blood, taken in a trial of Ad26.COV2.S vaccine versus placebo. This receptor was obtained from a person between 18 and 59 years old who received the Ad26.COV2.S COVID-19 vaccine or a placebo. This chain links TRBV25-1 with TRBJ2-7, with TRBD1 matching over 8 bases. The CDR3 protein is CASSVGQGTYEQYF. The DNA of the CDR3 is TGTGCCAGCAGTGTTGGACAGGGTACGTACGAGCAGTACTTC.